Following are 20 T cell receptor beta chains from one sample sequenced in a study of T cell responses to AZD1222 COVID-19 vaccine (dated by TCRdb to the early 2020s). The sample's time point label, decoded: about 28 days (+/-7) after the second vaccine dose. Library preparation employed the immunoSEQ multiplex PCR assay. Here the immuneACCESS table is served through TCRdb, limited to in-frame sequences with V and J called. Missing clones are a known gap in these copies; in checked studies unresolved V genes cover under half, and the rest lacks a known reason. The sample profile shows fewer than 120,000 clones; about 95% of them were found once. The top ten hold approximately 2.8% of the sample. The starting material was peripheral blood, obtained 28 days after the second AZD1222 dose. All receptors come from an adult who received the AZD1222 COVID-19 vaccine.

The rearrangement links TRBV5-1 to TRBJ1-5, with 9 nucleotides matching TRBD1. Trimming took 5 bases from V and 0 from J; bases not matched to a gene: 12. The CDR3 extends over 18 amino acids. Germline-derived CDR1 and CDR2 are SGHRS and YFSETQ. DNA of the CDR3: TGCGCCAGCAGATGTAGGGACAGGGAGCATGATAGCAATCAGCCCCAGCATTTT. Translated: CASRCRDREHDSNQPQHF.

This chain links TRBV24-1 with TRBJ2-1; TRBD1 matches at 8 bases. Germline CDR1 reads KGHDR; CDR2 reads SFDVKD. V was pared by 5 bases and J by 7 bases, with 6 bases of the junction left unmatched. The CDR3 spans 14 residues. Here the CDR3 reads CATSVGQGVNEQFF. CDR3 DNA: TGTGCCACCAGTGTAGGACAGGGTGTGAATGAGCAGTTCTTC.

The chain couples TRBV7-8 to TRBJ1-1, with D possibly being TRBD1 (5 bases). V was trimmed by 4 bases and J by 5 bases, leaving 14 bases between them. The germline gives CDR1 SGHVS, CDR2 FQNEAQ. This CDR3 region has 14 residues. The chain's CDR3 is CASSSTQGWTEAFF. Here the CDR3 DNA reads TGTGCCAGCAGCTCAACGCAGGGCTGGACTGAAGCTTTCTTT.

This clone has a single count. V is TRBV10-3 and J is TRBJ1-3; D is unresolved. The V end lost 4 bases, the J end lost 0 bases, and 7 bases lay between the germline ends. The CDR3 runs 14 residues. The germline CDR1 and CDR2 sequences are ENHRY and SYGVKD. CDR3 coding DNA: TGTGCCATCAGTGTGAACAGCTCTGGAAACACCATATATTTT. This codes for CAISVNSSGNTIYF.

The chain links TRBV5-8 to TRBJ1-5, with D possibly being TRBD1 (5 bases). The CDR3 contains 13 residues. Deletions cut 6 bases from V and 6 bases from J, with 13 bases between. CDR1 and CDR2 from the germline V gene are SGHTS and YDEGEE. The CDR3, as DNA: TGTGCCAGCATCCAGGGTTTCGGTCAGCCCCAGCATTTT. Translation gives CASIQGFGQPQHF.

This clone is a singleton in its sample. V gene TRBV6-5 combines with J gene TRBJ2-5; 9 bases match TRBD2. Germline values: CDR1 MNHEY, CDR2 SVGAGI. V shed 5 bases, J shed 1 base, and the junction held 5 bases outside the gene matches. The CDR3 is 15 residues long. CDR3 residues: CASSRQGLAQETQYF. The CDR3 DNA is TGTGCCAGCAGTCGACAGGGACTAGCCCAAGAGACCCAGTACTTC.

The rearrangement uses TRBV15 and TRBJ2-1; unclear D gene. V dropped 10 bases and J dropped 0 bases, with 10 bases sitting between them. This CDR3 comprises 13 residues. Germline V lookup: CDR1 LNHNV, CDR2 YYDKDF (reference sequence). CDR3 region: CAIQGNSYNEQFF. For the CDR3, the DNA is TGTGCCATTCAAGGGAACTCCTACAATGAGCAGTTCTTC.

The V gene is TRBV4-2, the J gene TRBJ2-5; 11 bases match TRBD2. CDR1 and CDR2 (germline): LGHNA, YNFKEQ. The V and J ends lost 4 bases and 1 base, in that order; junction bases with no gene match: 5. The CDR3 is made up of 16 amino acids. The CDR3 sequence: CASSRPSGGLQETQYF. The CDR3 DNA sequence: TGTGCCAGCAGCCGGCCTAGCGGGGGGCTCCAAGAGACCCAGTACTTC.

The chain is built from TRBV5-8 and TRBJ1-5; D is unresolved. Between the trimmed V and J ends, which lost 0 bases and 5 bases, there was a span of 18 bases. CDR3 size: 17 residues. Germline V CDR1 and CDR2: SGHTS, YDEGEE. The CDR3 is CASSLGATNIMDQPQHF. The CDR3 DNA is TGTGCCAGCAGCTTGGGAGCGACTAACATAATGGATCAGCCCCAGCATTTT.

This clone is a singleton in its sample. The J gene is TRBJ2-7, the V gene TRBV3-1 (or the pseudogene TRBV3-2); 13 positions match TRBD2. This CDR3 has 16 amino acids. Germline-derived CDR1 and CDR2 are LGHDT and YNNKEL (reference sequence). V lost 1 base and J lost 6; bases outside the gene matches: 6. CDR3 sequence reads: CASSQGTSGSPGEQYF. The CDR3 DNA is TGTGCCAGCAGCCAAGGGACTAGCGGGAGCCCGGGCGAGCAGTACTTC.

This chain connects TRBV3-1 (or the pseudogene TRBV3-2) to TRBJ1-6; no firm D call. Germline CDR1 LGHDT, CDR2 YNNKEL (reference sequence). The V and J ends lost 3 bases and 7 bases respectively, with 10 bases between them. The CDR3 runs to 14 residues. CDR3 region: CASSHRAQNSPLHF. CDR3 DNA: TGTGCCAGCAGCCACCGGGCCCAAAATTCACCCCTCCACTTT.

The chain has TRBV5-1 and TRBJ1-3, with 8 nucleotides matching TRBD1. The V segment lost 4 bases and the J segment 4 bases; nucleotides outside the gene matches: 10. The CDR3 contains 16 residues. CDR1 SGHRS and CDR2 YFSETQ come from the germline V gene. The CDR3: CASSGRGRQGGNTIYF. CDR3 in DNA: TGCGCCAGCAGCGGCAGGGGGCGGCAAGGAGGAAACACCATATATTTT. Drawing the rest from reference TRBV5-1 and TRBJ1-3, the complete variable domain is KAGVTQTPRYLIKTRGQQVTLSCSPISGHRSVSWYQQTPGQGLQFLFEYFSETQRNKGNFPGRFSGRQFSNSRSEMNVSTLELGDSALYLCASSGRGRQGGNTIYFGEGSWLTVV.

A single count supports this clone. The V and J genes are TRBV3-1 (or the pseudogene TRBV3-2) and TRBJ2-7; 7 bases are shared with TRBD1. V was clipped by 5 bases and J by 6 bases; unmatched bases: 1. Germline-derived CDR1 and CDR2 are LGHDT and YNNKEL (reference sequence). There are 11 residues in the CDR3. CDR3 nucleotide sequence: TGTGCCAGCAGCAACAGGGGCGAGCAGTACTTC. It translates to CASSNRGEQYF.

The chain employs TRBV7-2 and TRBJ2-6, with D hard to call. Trimming removed 5 bases from V and 0 bases from J, with 11 bases in between. In germline, CDR1 is SGHTA, CDR2 FQGNSA. The CDR3 contains 16 residues. The CDR3 nucleotides read TGTGCCAGCAGCCAAGACGGAAGCTCTGGGGCCAACGTCCTGACTTTC. This encodes CASSQDGSSGANVLTF.

The V gene is TRBV3-1 (or the pseudogene TRBV3-2), the J gene TRBJ2-1; D is possibly TRBD2 (6 bases). This CDR3 has 15 residues. Trimming pared 1 base from V and 6 bases from J, leaving 13 bases between. CDR1 is LGHDT and CDR2 is YNNKEL in the germline V gene (reference sequence). In DNA form, the CDR3 reads TGTGCCAGCAGCCAAGCTTCGGCGGGATTCAATGAGCAGTTCTTC. This encodes CASSQASAGFNEQFF.

The rearrangement links TRBV29-1 to TRBJ2-1, with 7 bases matching TRBD2. Unmatched junction bases numbered 8, after V lost 4 bases and J lost 5 bases. The CDR3 length is 14 residues. The V gene's germline CDR1 is SQVTM and CDR2 ANQGSEA. The CDR3 DNA sequence: TGCAGCGTTGTACGGCTAGCGGTCCACAATGAGCAGTTCTTC. It codes for CSVVRLAVHNEQFF.

This chain joins TRBV18 and TRBJ1-2; 9 bases are a match to TRBD1. Trimming removed 0 bases from V and 6 bases from J; junction bases left unmatched: 2. Germline-derived CDR1 and CDR2 are KGHSH and LQKENI. This CDR3 has 14 amino acids. CDR3 DNA: TGTGCCAGCTCACCACCGGGACAGGGAAATGGCTACACCTTC. This gives the protein CASSPPGQGNGYTF.

The V and J genes are TRBV19 and TRBJ1-6, with unresolved D. The CDR3 loop spans 13 amino acids. Trimming cost V 7 bases and J 7 bases, with 11 bases left between them. The germline V gene encodes CDR1 LNHDA and CDR2 SQIVND (reference sequence). CDR3 region: CASNRGGNSPLHF. The CDR3, as DNA: TGTGCCAGTAACCGGGGAGGAAATTCACCCCTCCACTTT. Drawing the rest from reference TRBV19 and TRBJ1-6, the complete variable domain is DGGITQSPKYLFRKEGQNVTLSCEQNLNHDAMYWYRQDPGQGLRLIYYSQIVNDFQKGDIAEGYSVSREKKESFPLTVTSAQKNPTAFYLCASNRGGNSPLHFGNGTRLTVT.

This rearrangement joins TRBV5-4 to TRBJ1-6, with 7 nucleotides matching TRBD1. Germline V lookup: CDR1 SGHNT, CDR2 YYREEE (reference sequence). The CDR3 length is 15 residues. V trimming: 0 bases; J trimming: 7 bases; junction bases outside the gene matches: 4. The CDR3 loop reads CASSLERGPNSPLHF. DNA of the CDR3: TGTGCCAGCAGCTTGGAAAGGGGGCCCAATTCACCCCTCCACTTT.

The V and J genes are TRBV5-4 and TRBJ2-7, with TRBD1 matching 10 bases. This CDR3 has 15 amino acids. Germline V lookup: CDR1 SGHNT, CDR2 YYREEE (reference sequence). The J segment lost 2 bases and the V segment lost 4 bases, leaving 6 bases of the junction unmatched. CDR3: CASSKGQGVTYEQYF. The CDR3, as DNA: TGTGCCAGCAGCAAAGGACAGGGGGTCACCTACGAGCAGTACTTC.